This T cell receptor beta chain was found in a study of T cell repertoires in cytomegalovirus infection. Turning to the study itself: Selection of CMV epitopes for the study included recently identified HLA-C-restricted and well-studied HLA-B-restricted ones. CMV infection plus the matching HLA type was flagged by public TCR beta signatures. Broader study findings: Within the response measured ex vivo, HLA-C-restricted CMV-specific TCR beta clonotypes were dominant.

A remark on this clonotype: As yet, its antigen is unknown.

Trimming removed 1 base from V and 5 bases from J, with 20 bases in between. The germline gives CDR1 SGHTA, CDR2 FQGTGA. CDR3 length equals 17 residues. TCRdb re-called the reads with MiXCR, one entry per CDR3 protein. The sample comprises approximately 110,000 distinct CDR3 sequences, about 30% of which are singletons, and 41% rests with the top ten. The input for sequencing was CD8+ T cells from cultured PBMCs, taken from culture after CMV antigen stimulation. This chain uses TRBV7-3 with TRBJ1-1, with unresolved D. This TCR came from a human donor in good health (CMV status not recorded). Some clones in this sample may be carry-over from other donors' samples. CDR3 sequence (DNA): TGTGCCAGCAGCTTAATTCCAGTAGACGAGGGTTGGACTGAAGCTTTCTTT. Encoded protein: CASSLIPVDEGWTEAFF.